This T cell receptor beta chain comes out of a study of CD8+CD57+ T cells in acquired aplastic anemia. For the study at large: An average of approximately 3.2 ug of DNA was obtained from sorted CD4+ and CD8+ cells. Regarding the study as a whole: Patients and controls had CD8+ Simpson's diversity values that were not significantly distinct.

To note about this clonotype: Its antigen remains unknown.

The sequenced patients had an expansion of CD8+CD57+ cells seen by flow cytometry. As a group, the patients uniformly had severe acquired aplastic anemia. Profiling of TCR beta VDJ combinations and CDR3 sequences used genomic DNA as template. TCRdb re-called the reads through MiXCR, storing one row per CDR3 protein. The sample records approximately 180,000 distinct CDR3 sequences, about three fifths being singletons. Trimming left V 6 bases short and J 2 bases short, with 19 bases between. Germline CDR1 is SEHNR and CDR2 is FQNEAQ (reference sequence). There are 16 residues in the CDR3. The source material was sorted CD4+, CD8+, or CD8+CD57+ T cells (not recorded which) from PBMCs. The chain uses TRBV7-9 and TRBJ1-2, with a possible D match to TRBD1 (6 bases). This clonotype originated in a human donor with aplastic anemia. CDR3 nucleotides: TGTGCCAGCAGTCCAGCGTGGGGGCCGTACAACTATGGCTACACCTTC. It yields the protein CASSPAWGPYNYGYTF.